Listed here are 27 T cell receptor beta chains from one sample, sequenced in a study of T cells in Graves' hyperthyroidism and ophthalmopathy (dated 2019 in TCRdb). Library prep was done by multiplex PCR. Instrument on record: Illumina HiSeq 2000. The TCR beta CDR3 regions were amplified from RNA transcripts. The TCR CDR3 was subjected to a first round of RT-PCR using the HTBI primer set and the Qiagen OneStep RT-PCR kit. TCRdb reprocessing: public reads trimmed at Q25 with fastp, clones called with MiXCR, in-frame beta chains kept. Rows are unified per CDR3 protein, each entry keeping the most common DNA and genes. In this sample the table shows about 360,000 distinct CDR3 sequences, 13% of which occur a single time. Around a tenth of the sample comes from the top ten. The source material was blood. These receptors originate from a woman aged 18-35 years with Graves' hyperthyroidism.

This clonotype came up a few times. At one end, the junction sequence differs from germline, possibly due to a read error. This chain joins TRBV2 and TRBJ2-2; 8 nucleotides line up with TRBD1. The V gene's germline CDR1 is SNHLY and CDR2 FYNNEI. The CDR3 consists of 13 residues. In nucleotides, the CDR3 is TGTGCCAGCAGTGAACAGGGGGCCGGGGAGCTGTCTTTT. Encoded protein: CASSEQGAGELSF.

The rearrangement uses TRBV4-3 and TRBJ2-1, with D perhaps given as TRBD1 or TRBD2 (7 bases each). Germline V CDR1 and CDR2: LGHNA, YSLEER. The germline V and J ends were trimmed by 3 bases and 0 bases, with 15 bases remaining between them. The CDR3 sequence is 17 residues long. This CDR3 is CASSQLGGGSSYNEQFF. CDR3 in DNA: TGCGCCAGCAGCCAGCTAGGGGGCGGGAGCTCCTACAATGAGCAGTTCTTC.

This clonotype was counted many times. The chain employs TRBV18 and TRBJ2-1; 14 bases match TRBD2. This CDR3 region has 15 residues. Losses at the gene ends were 5 bases for V and 10 bases for J; bases not matched to a gene: 7. CDR1 and CDR2 (germline): KGHSH, LQKENI. CDR3 region: CASSAGTSGSGEQFF. In nucleotides, the CDR3 is TGTGCCAGCTCAGCGGGGACTAGCGGGAGCGGGGAGCAGTTCTTC.

This clonotype was observed many times. J is TRBJ2-7 and V is TRBV4-2; tentatively, D is TRBD2 (6 bases). In germline, CDR1 is LGHNA, CDR2 YNFKEQ. Trimming took off 5 bases at V and 5 bases at J, with 16 bases between the two ends. The CDR3 spans 14 residues. In nucleotides, the CDR3 is TGTGCCAGCAGCAAAGGAGGGGATGTCAACGAGCAGTACTTC. Amino acid sequence: CASSKGGDVNEQYF.

This clonotype was observed at least ten times. The V call is TRBV30, the J call TRBJ1-1, with D possibly being TRBD1 (5 bases). Trimming removed 7 bases from V and 7 bases from J, with 13 bases in between. Looked up from germline, CDR1 is GTSNPN and CDR2 is SVGIG (reference sequence). The CDR3 loop spans 11 amino acids. As DNA, the CDR3 is TGTGCCTCCGGGACCGCGCTTGAAGCTTTCTTT. It translates to CASGTALEAFF.

This clonotype was counted between two and nine times. The V gene is TRBV3-1, the J gene TRBJ2-1; D not resolved. Trimming pared 4 bases from V and 10 bases from J, leaving 14 bases between. The CDR3 consists of 13 residues. Germline V lookup: CDR1 LGHDT, CDR2 YNNKEL (reference sequence). As DNA, the CDR3 is TGTGCCAGCAGCCTCCTCACCCCACGGGAGCAGTTCTTC. Protein: CASSLLTPREQFF.

The rearrangement links TRBV28 to TRBJ1-1; 7 nucleotides line up with TRBD1. CDR3 size: 14 residues. Germline V gene sequence: CDR1 MDHEN, CDR2 SYDVKM. V shed 6 bases, J shed 0 bases, and the junction held 4 bases outside the gene matches. The DNA for the CDR3 is TGTGCCAGCAGCACAGGGGTCATGAACACTGAAGCTTTCTTT. Protein product: CASSTGVMNTEAFF.

This chain connects TRBV4-1 to TRBJ2-7; 9 positions match TRBD1. Trimming removed 6 bases from V and 4 bases from J; junction bases left unmatched: 13. The CDR3 spans 16 residues. Looked up from germline, CDR1 is MGHRA and CDR2 is YSYEKL. The CDR3 nucleotides are TGCGCCAGCAGTCATACAGGGGGCGCGGACCCTTACGAGCAGTACTTC. It codes for CASSHTGGADPYEQYF.

This clonotype was found many times. The chain joins TRBV11-2 to TRBJ1-6; D is unclear. CDR3 length: 13 amino acids. Trimming shortened V by 3 bases and J by 10 bases, and 10 bases separated the two germline ends. The germline CDR1 and CDR2 sequences are SGHAT and FQNNGV. CDR3 sequence (DNA): TGTGCCAGCAGCTTCGGAGGAGGATCACCCCTCCACTTT. This translates into CASSFGGGSPLHF. The entire variable domain, with the rest obtained from reference TRBV11-2 and TRBJ1-6, is as follows: EAGVAQSPRYKIIEKRQSVAFWCNPISGHATLYWYQQILGQGPKLLIQFQNNGVVDDSQLPKDRFSAERLKGVDSTLKIQPAKLEDSAVYLCASSFGGGSPLHFGNGTRLTVT.

This clonotype occurred many times. The rearrangement links TRBV6-2 or TRBV6-3 to TRBJ1-2, with D tentatively TRBD1 (6 bases). CDR1 and CDR2 from the germline V gene are MNHEY and SVGEGT. Trimming shortened V by 0 bases and J by 0 bases, and 14 bases separated the two germline ends. CDR3 length equals 17 residues. The CDR3 loop is CASSYSSGRGANYGYTF. The CDR3 region has the DNA TGTGCCAGCAGTTACTCGAGTGGCAGGGGAGCTAACTATGGCTACACCTTC.

This clonotype occurred once. This clone may be a read error of a much larger clone one base away. The rearrangement uses TRBV12-3 or TRBV12-4 and TRBJ2-2; tentatively, D is TRBD1 or TRBD2 (6 bases each). V lost 7 bases, J lost 6 bases, and 12 bases lay in between. The CDR3 spans 13 residues. The CDR3 region has the DNA TGTGCCAGCAATTTGGGGGGCCCCGGGGAGCTGTTTTTT. It is translated as CASNLGGPGELFF.

Concerning this clonotype itself: A much more abundant neighbour one base away suggests this may be a read error. The genes are TRBV7-3 and TRBJ1-5; D might be TRBD1 (5 bases). The V gene's germline CDR1 is SGHTA and CDR2 FQGTGA. Trimming removed 2 bases from V and 11 bases from J, with 13 bases in between. The CDR3 runs 13 residues. The CDR3 protein is CASSLVGRGAQHF. The CDR3 bases are TGTGCCAGCAGCTTAGTAGGTCGGGGGGCCCAGCATTTT.

CDR3 residues: CASTTGYGLNGELFF. CDR3 bases: TGTGCCAGTACTACGGGTTATGGTTTGAACGGGGAGCTGTTTTTT. The chain uses TRBV19 and TRBJ2-2; D remains ambiguous. V gave up 7 bases and J gave up 7 bases, with 19 bases separating them. CDR3 length equals 15 residues. Germline-derived CDR1 and CDR2 are LNHDA and SQIVND (reference sequence).

For this clonotype: A junction end diverges from the germline sequence, so it may reflect a read error. The V and J genes are TRBV6-1 and TRBJ2-1, with 9 bases lining up with TRBD1. The CDR3 loop spans 15 amino acids. Germline V gene lookup returns CDR1 MNHNS and CDR2 SASEGT. The CDR3 reads CASSEETGGLYEQFF. CDR3 coding DNA: TGTGCCAGCAGCGAAGAGACAGGGGGTTTATATGAGCAGTTCTTC.

This clonotype was recorded at least ten times. The CDR3 nucleotides read TGCGCCAGCAGCCCCAACACGGGAGGGCCGGTTTACAATGAGCAGTTCTTC. Protein product: CASSPNTGGPVYNEQFF. V and J are TRBV5-1 and TRBJ2-1; 8 nucleotides agree with TRBD2. The CDR3 totals 17 residues. Unmatched junction bases numbered 13, after V lost 4 bases and J lost 4 bases. Germline V gene data show CDR1 as SGHRS and CDR2 as YFSETQ. Full variable domain (rest looked up from reference TRBV5-1 and TRBJ2-1): KAGVTQTPRYLIKTRGQQVTLSCSPISGHRSVSWYQQTPGQGLQFLFEYFSETQRNKGNFPGRFSGRQFSNSRSEMNVSTLELGDSALYLCASSPNTGGPVYNEQFFGPGTRLTVL.

This clonotype was seen ten or more times. The CDR3 nucleotides are TGTGCCAGTAGTATAGCCTCTGGTGAAGAGACCCAGTACTTC. Amino acids: CASSIASGEETQYF. The chain is built from TRBV19 and TRBJ2-5; D not resolved. This CDR3 is built from 14 residues. CDR1 LNHDA and CDR2 SQIVND come from the germline V gene (reference sequence). Trimming removed 1 base from V and 3 bases from J, with 9 bases in between.

This clonotype showed up many times. This rearrangement joins TRBV5-1 to TRBJ1-1; 8 nucleotides agree with TRBD1. This CDR3 region has 15 residues. V was pared by 3 bases and J by 1 base, with 5 bases of the junction left unmatched. CDR1 is SGHRS and CDR2 is YFSETQ in the germline V gene. CDR3 region: CASSSGGQENTEAFF. Here the CDR3 DNA reads TGCGCCAGCAGCTCGGGGGGACAGGAGAACACTGAAGCTTTCTTT.

The chain combines TRBV13 with TRBJ1-2; unclear D gene. The CDR3 has 14 residues. Germline CDR1 and CDR2: PRHDT and FYEKMQ (reference sequence). Trimming stripped 5 bases from V and 4 bases from J, with 14 bases between. CDR3 amino acids: CASSKDGSSYGYTF. DNA of the CDR3: TGTGCCAGCAGCAAAGACGGGTCGAGCTATGGCTACACCTTC.

This clonotype was recorded at least ten times. The V gene is TRBV7-9, the J gene TRBJ2-1; D is possibly TRBD1 (8 bases). V lost 5 bases and J lost 3, with 17 bases in between. There are 16 residues in the CDR3. Germline loops: CDR1 SEHNR, CDR2 FQNEAQ (reference sequence). CDR3 coding DNA: TGTGCCAGCAGCCCCCCAGGGGGCGGGGGCTACAATGAGCAGTTCTTC. Residues: CASSPPGGGGYNEQFF.

There are a few counts of this clonotype. A much larger clone lies one base from this, so it may be a read error. The chain is built from TRBV7-9 and TRBJ2-2; TRBD2 matches at 12 bases. The CDR3 totals 16 residues. The V gene end was trimmed by 5 bases and the J gene end by 3 bases; junction bases not matched to a gene: 4. Germline V gives CDR1 SEHNR, CDR2 FQNEAQ (reference sequence). CDR3 nucleotides: TGTGCCAGCAGCCCAAGACTAGCGGGGGACACCGGGGAGCTGTTTTTT. Protein sequence: CASSPRLAGDTGELFF.

The sample holds many counts of this clonotype. The chain is built from TRBV3-1 and TRBJ2-1; 7 nucleotides align to TRBD2. Unmatched junction bases numbered 19, after V lost 1 base and J lost 10 bases. Germline CDR1 and CDR2: LGHDT and YNNKEL (reference sequence). The CDR3 has 18 amino acids. The CDR3 nucleotides are TGTGCCAGCAGCCAAGCCTTCCCGGGCCGGGGACTAACGAGGGAGCAGTTCTTC. Protein product: CASSQAFPGRGLTREQFF.

J is TRBJ1-1 and V is TRBV12-3 or TRBV12-4; no firm D call. The CDR3 consists of 13 residues. V shed 7 bases and J shed 7 bases, with 16 bases lying between them. The DNA of the CDR3 is TGTGCCAGCACCGCGGACGGTGCGTTTGAAGCTTTCTTT. This codes for CASTADGAFEAFF.

V usage is TRBV10-3 and J usage is TRBJ2-3, with 9 bases lining up with TRBD2. This CDR3 comprises 17 residues. J lost 5 bases, V lost 9 bases, and 18 bases had no gene match. Germline CDR1 is ENHRY and CDR2 is SYGVKD. The CDR3 is CAIGQGGGVPPGDTQYF. As DNA, the CDR3 is TGTGCCATAGGTCAGGGCGGGGGGGTCCCCCCGGGAGATACGCAGTATTTT.

This chain uses TRBV9 with TRBJ1-1, with D possibly TRBD1 on 5 matching bases. Germline loops: CDR1 SGDLS, CDR2 YYNGEE. Trimming removed 0 bases from V and 7 bases from J, with 16 bases in between. The CDR3 spans 15 residues. The CDR3 DNA reads as TGTGCCAGCAGCGTAGCTCCGGGGGAACTAGTTGAAGCTTTCTTT. Protein product: CASSVAPGELVEAFF.

This clonotype was seen a few times. The J gene is TRBJ1-5, the V gene TRBV18; D remains ambiguous. Germline loops: CDR1 KGHSH, CDR2 LQKENI. V was trimmed by 4 bases and J by 4 bases, leaving 11 bases between them. The CDR3 totals 14 residues. This chain's CDR3 is CASSLLVQNQPQHF. The CDR3 DNA sequence: TGTGCCAGCTCACTTCTGGTGCAGAATCAGCCCCAGCATTTT. The variable domain in full, completed from reference TRBV18 and TRBJ1-5, reads NAGVMQNPRHLVRRRGQEARLRCSPMKGHSHVYWYRQLPEEGLKFMVYLQKENIIDESGMPKERFSAEFPKEGPSILRIQQVVRGDSAAYFCASSLLVQNQPQHFGDGTRLSIL.

This clonotype was seen repeatedly, ten times or more. This chain connects TRBV6-1 to TRBJ1-6; maybe TRBD1 (5 bases). Trimming stripped 5 bases from V and 7 bases from J, with 18 bases between. Per the germline V gene, CDR1 is MNHNS and CDR2 is SASEGT. The CDR3 contains 16 residues. The CDR3 coding sequence is TGTGCCAGCAGTTGGGGCCAGGTGGCAATCAATTCACCCCTCCACTTT. Translation gives CASSWGQVAINSPLHF.

This clonotype was recorded at least ten times. The gene calls are TRBV7-2 and TRBJ1-1, with 7 nucleotides matching TRBD1. From germline, CDR1 is SGHTA and CDR2 FQGNSA. Trimming at V came to 4 bases and at J to 1 base, leaving 3 bases not matched to a gene. The CDR3 spans 14 residues. The CDR3 DNA reads TGTGCCAGCAGCTGGCGACAGGGGAACACTGAAGCTTTCTTT. Amino acid sequence: CASSWRQGNTEAFF.